A selection of T cell receptor beta chains follows, all from one sample in a study of CD8+ T cells in alopecia areata. The data were produced by immunoSEQ multiplex PCR, yet TCRdb's version contains in-frame clones alone and is incomplete. The table includes about 270,000 clones, 60% detected once. The source was CD4+ T cells sorted from blood, collected between weeks 51 and 52, from a patient treated with tofacitinib. Receptors originate from a human donor with alopecia areata. Each CDR3 is given with its conserved first and last residue. Each record gives: CDR3 DNA, CDR3 protein, D gene, clone size, V gene, J gene. The D gene is left open where the match is weak. Expanded clones get a size class; other rows say once, few or many, or leave the size out.

CDR3nt: TGCAGCGTTGTGGGGGGAACGGGACAGGAGGGCTATGGCTACACCTTC
CDR3aa: CSVVGGTGQEGYGYTF
d_gene: TRBD1
abundance: .
v_gene: TRBV29-1
j_gene: TRBJ1-2

CDR3nt: TGTGCCAGCAGCCCGCGGGGGGGCCGGAGCACAGATACGCAGTATTTT
CDR3aa: CASSPRGGRSTDTQYF
d_gene: TRBD2
abundance: .
v_gene: TRBV7-2
j_gene: TRBJ2-3

CDR3nt: TGTGCCAGCAGCCCCAGGGTCGGGGATTCACCCCTCCACTTT
CDR3aa: CASSPRVGDSPLHF
d_gene: .
abundance: .
v_gene: TRBV4-2
j_gene: TRBJ1-6

CDR3nt: TGTGCCTGGAGTACAGGGACCGCCGAGCAGTTCTTC
CDR3aa: CAWSTGTAEQFF
d_gene: .
abundance: .
v_gene: TRBV30
j_gene: TRBJ2-1

CDR3nt: TGTGCCACCAGCAGAGATTCACCCCTCCACTTT
CDR3aa: CATSRDSPLHF
d_gene: .
abundance: .
v_gene: TRBV15
j_gene: TRBJ1-6

CDR3nt: TGTGCCAGCTCACCAAGCCCGTCTAATGAAAAACTGTTTTTT
CDR3aa: CASSPSPSNEKLFF
d_gene: .
abundance: few
v_gene: TRBV18
j_gene: TRBJ1-4

CDR3nt: TGTGCCAGCAGCGTCTTCAGGGACAATTCACCCCTCCACTTT
CDR3aa: CASSVFRDNSPLHF
d_gene: .
abundance: .
v_gene: TRBV9
j_gene: TRBJ1-6

CDR3nt: TGTGCCAGCAGCTTCGCCGGGACAGGGGGTTTCACCGGGGAGCTGTTTTTT
CDR3aa: CASSFAGTGGFTGELFF
d_gene: TRBD1
abundance: .
v_gene: TRBV7-2
j_gene: TRBJ2-2

CDR3nt: TGTGCCAGCAGCAGCAAAACAGGGCCCCAAGAGACCCAGTACTTC
CDR3aa: CASSSKTGPQETQYF
d_gene: .
abundance: .
v_gene: TRBV5-4
j_gene: TRBJ2-5

CDR3nt: TGTGCCACCAGCAGCCCAGGGGCTCTAGCCAAAAACATTCAGTACTTC
CDR3aa: CATSSPGALAKNIQYF
d_gene: .
abundance: few
v_gene: TRBV15
j_gene: TRBJ2-4

CDR3nt: TGCGCCAGCAGTTTGTCAGGGGAGCAGGAGACCCAGTACTTC
CDR3aa: CASSLSGEQETQYF
d_gene: .
abundance: .
v_gene: TRBV5-1
j_gene: TRBJ2-5

CDR3nt: TGTGCCAGCATCCGGACACCTAACACCGGGGAGCTGTTTTTT
CDR3aa: CASIRTPNTGELFF
d_gene: .
abundance: .
v_gene: TRBV2
j_gene: TRBJ2-2

CDR3nt: TGCAGCGGTGGGGGGAACACAGATACGCAGTATTTT
CDR3aa: CSGGGNTDTQYF
d_gene: .
abundance: .
v_gene: TRBV29-1
j_gene: TRBJ2-3

CDR3nt: TGTGCCAGCAGCTTAGTCAGCACAGATACGCAGTATTTT
CDR3aa: CASSLVSTDTQYF
d_gene: .
abundance: .
v_gene: TRBV7-2
j_gene: TRBJ2-3

CDR3nt: TGTGCCAGCAGTGGACGTCTTAGTCAGCCCCAGCATTTT
CDR3aa: CASSGRLSQPQHF
d_gene: .
abundance: few
v_gene: TRBV2
j_gene: TRBJ1-5